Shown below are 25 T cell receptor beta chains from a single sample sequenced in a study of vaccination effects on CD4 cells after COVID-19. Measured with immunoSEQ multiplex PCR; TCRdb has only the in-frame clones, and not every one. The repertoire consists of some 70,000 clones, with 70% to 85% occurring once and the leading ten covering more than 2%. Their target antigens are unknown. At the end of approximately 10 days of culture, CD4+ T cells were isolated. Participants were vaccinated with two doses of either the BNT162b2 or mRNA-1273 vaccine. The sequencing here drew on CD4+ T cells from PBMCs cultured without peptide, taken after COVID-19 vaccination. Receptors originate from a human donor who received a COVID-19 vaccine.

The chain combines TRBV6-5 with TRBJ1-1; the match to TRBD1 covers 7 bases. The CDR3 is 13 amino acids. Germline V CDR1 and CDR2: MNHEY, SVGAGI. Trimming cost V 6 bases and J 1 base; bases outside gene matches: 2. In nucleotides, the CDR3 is TGTGCCAGCAGGGGACAGCCGAACACTGAAGCTTTCTTT. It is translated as CASRGQPNTEAFF.

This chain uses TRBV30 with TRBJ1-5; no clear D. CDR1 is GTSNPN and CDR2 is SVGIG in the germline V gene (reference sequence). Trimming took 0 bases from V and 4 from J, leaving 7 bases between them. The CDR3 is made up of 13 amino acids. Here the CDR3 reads CAWSVTENQPQHF. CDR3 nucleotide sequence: TGTGCCTGGAGTGTAACGGAGAATCAGCCCCAGCATTTT.

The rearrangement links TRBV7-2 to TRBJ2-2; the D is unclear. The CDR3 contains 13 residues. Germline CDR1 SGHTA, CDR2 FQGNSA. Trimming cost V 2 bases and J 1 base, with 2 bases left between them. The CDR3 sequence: CASSLRNTGELFF. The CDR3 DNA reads TGTGCCAGCAGCTTAAGGAACACCGGGGAGCTGTTTTTT.

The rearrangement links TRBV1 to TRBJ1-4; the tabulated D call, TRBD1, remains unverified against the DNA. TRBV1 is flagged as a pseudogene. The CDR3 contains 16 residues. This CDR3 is CTSSRMDRGLQEKLFF. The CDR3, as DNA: TGCACCAGCAGCCGAATGGATAGGGGGCTGCAGGAAAAACTGTTTTTT.

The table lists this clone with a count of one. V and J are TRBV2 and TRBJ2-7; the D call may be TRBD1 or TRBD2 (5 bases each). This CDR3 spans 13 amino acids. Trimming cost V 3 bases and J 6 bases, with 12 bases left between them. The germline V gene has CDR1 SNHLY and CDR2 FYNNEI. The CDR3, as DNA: TGTGCCAGCAGTGAGAGTTGGGGGTCCGAGCAGTACGTC. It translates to CASSESWGSEQYV.

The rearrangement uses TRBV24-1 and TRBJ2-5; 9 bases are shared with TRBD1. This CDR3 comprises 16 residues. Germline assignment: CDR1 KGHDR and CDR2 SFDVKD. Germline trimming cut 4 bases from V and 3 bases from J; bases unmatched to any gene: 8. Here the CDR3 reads CATSDDSGTGKETQYF. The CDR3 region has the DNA TGTGCCACCAGTGACGACTCCGGGACAGGGAAAGAGACCCAGTACTTC.

Here the CDR3 reads CASSPSTDTQYF. The CDR3 DNA sequence: TGTGCCAGCAGCCCCAGCACAGATACGCAGTATTTT. The chain joins TRBV7-9 to TRBJ2-3; D is undetermined. Germline CDR1 reads SEHNR; CDR2 reads FQNEAQ (reference sequence). Trimming took off 5 bases at V and 0 bases at J, with 3 bases between the two ends. This CDR3 comprises 12 residues.

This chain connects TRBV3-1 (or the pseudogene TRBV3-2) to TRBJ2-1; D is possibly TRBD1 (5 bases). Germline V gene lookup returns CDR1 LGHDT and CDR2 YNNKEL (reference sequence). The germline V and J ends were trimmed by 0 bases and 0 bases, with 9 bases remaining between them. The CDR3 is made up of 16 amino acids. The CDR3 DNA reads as TGTGCCAGCAGCCAAGAGGGGCAGGGCTCCTACAATGAGCAGTTCTTC. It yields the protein CASSQEGQGSYNEQFF.

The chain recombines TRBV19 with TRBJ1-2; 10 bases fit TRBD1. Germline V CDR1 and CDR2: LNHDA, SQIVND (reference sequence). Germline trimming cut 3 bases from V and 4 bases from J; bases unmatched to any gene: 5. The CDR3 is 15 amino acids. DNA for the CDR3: TGTGCCAGTAGTATTCAGGGACAGGGGAGCTATGGCTACACCTTC. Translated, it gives CASSIQGQGSYGYTF. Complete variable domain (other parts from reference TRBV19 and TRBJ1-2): DGGITQSPKYLFRKEGQNVTLSCEQNLNHDAMYWYRQDPGQGLRLIYYSQIVNDFQKGDIAEGYSVSREKKESFPLTVTSAQKNPTAFYLCASSIQGQGSYGYTFGSGTRLTVV.

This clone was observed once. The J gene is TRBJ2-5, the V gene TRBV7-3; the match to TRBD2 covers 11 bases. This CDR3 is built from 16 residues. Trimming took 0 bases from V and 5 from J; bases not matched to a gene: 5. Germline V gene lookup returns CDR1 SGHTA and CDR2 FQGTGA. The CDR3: CASSLTTSGGGETQYF. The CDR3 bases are TGTGCCAGCAGCTTAACTACTAGCGGGGGTGGGGAGACCCAGTACTTC.

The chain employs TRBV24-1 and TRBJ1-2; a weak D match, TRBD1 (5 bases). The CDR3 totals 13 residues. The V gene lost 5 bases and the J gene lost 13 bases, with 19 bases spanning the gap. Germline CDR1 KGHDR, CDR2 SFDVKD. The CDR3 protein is CATSVDSYMAGTF. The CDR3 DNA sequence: TGTGCCACCAGTGTCGACAGCTATATGGCTGGCACCTTC.

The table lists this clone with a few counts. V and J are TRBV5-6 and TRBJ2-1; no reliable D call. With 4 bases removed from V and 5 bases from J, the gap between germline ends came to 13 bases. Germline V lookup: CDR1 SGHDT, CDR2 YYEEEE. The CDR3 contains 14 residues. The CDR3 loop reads CASSPMAEDNEQFF. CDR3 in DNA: TGTGCCAGCAGCCCCATGGCCGAAGACAATGAGCAGTTCTTC.

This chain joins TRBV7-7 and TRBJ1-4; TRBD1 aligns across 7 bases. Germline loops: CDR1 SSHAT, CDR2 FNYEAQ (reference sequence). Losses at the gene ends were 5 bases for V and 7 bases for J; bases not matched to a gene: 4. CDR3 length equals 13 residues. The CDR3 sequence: CASSASGGEKLFF. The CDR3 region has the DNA TGTGCCAGCAGCGCATCAGGGGGTGAAAAACTGTTTTTT.

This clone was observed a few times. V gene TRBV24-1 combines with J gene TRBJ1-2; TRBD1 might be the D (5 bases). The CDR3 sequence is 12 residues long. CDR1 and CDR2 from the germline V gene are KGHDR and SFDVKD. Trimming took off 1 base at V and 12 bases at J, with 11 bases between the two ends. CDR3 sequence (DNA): TGTGCCACCAGTGATTTTAATGGGGCACACACCTTC. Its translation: CATSDFNGAHTF.

The CDR3: CASSPLGQYTEAFF. Written as DNA, the CDR3 is TGTGCCAGCTCACCCCTGGGACAGTACACTGAAGCTTTCTTT. The chain combines TRBV18 with TRBJ1-1, with 7 bases aligning to TRBD1. Germline CDR1 reads KGHSH; CDR2 reads LQKENI. The CDR3 consists of 14 residues. Trimming at V came to 3 bases and at J to 3 bases, leaving 4 bases not matched to a gene.

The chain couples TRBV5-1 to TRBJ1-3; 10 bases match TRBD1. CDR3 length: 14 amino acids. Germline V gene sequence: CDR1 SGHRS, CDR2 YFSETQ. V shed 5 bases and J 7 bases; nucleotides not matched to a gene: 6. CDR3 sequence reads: CASRSGTGVNTIYF. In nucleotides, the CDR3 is TGCGCCAGCAGATCGGGGACAGGGGTGAACACCATATATTTT.

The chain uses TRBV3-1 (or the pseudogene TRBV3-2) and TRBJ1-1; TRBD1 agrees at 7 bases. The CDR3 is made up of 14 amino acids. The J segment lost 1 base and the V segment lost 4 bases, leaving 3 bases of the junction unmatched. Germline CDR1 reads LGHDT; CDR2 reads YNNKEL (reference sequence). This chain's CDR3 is CASSPRGWNTEAFF. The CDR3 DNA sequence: TGTGCCAGCAGCCCCAGGGGGTGGAACACTGAAGCTTTCTTT.

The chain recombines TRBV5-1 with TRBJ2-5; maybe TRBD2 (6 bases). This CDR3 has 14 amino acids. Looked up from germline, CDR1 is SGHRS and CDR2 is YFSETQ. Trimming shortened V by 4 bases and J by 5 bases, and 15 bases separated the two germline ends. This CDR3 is CASSTDSGGETQYF. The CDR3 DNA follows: TGCGCCAGCAGCACAGACAGTGGAGGGGAGACCCAGTACTTC.

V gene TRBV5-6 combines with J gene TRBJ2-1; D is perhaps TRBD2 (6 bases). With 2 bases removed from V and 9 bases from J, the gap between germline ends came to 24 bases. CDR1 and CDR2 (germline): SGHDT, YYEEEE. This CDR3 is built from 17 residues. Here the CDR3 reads CASSFGFTGGGNGEQFF. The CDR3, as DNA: TGTGCCAGCAGCTTCGGATTTACAGGAGGCGGGAACGGTGAGCAGTTCTTC.

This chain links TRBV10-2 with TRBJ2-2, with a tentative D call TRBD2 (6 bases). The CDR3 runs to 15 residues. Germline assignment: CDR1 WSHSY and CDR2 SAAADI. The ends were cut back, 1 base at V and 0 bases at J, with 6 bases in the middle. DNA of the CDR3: TGCGCCAGCAGTGAGTGGACTACGAACACCGGGGAGCTGTTTTTT. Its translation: CASSEWTTNTGELFF.

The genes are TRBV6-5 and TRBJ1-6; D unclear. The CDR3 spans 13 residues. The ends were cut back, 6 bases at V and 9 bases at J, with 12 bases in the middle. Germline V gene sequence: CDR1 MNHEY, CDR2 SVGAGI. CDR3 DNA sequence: TGTGCCAGCAGACCGCCTGGGCGTTCACCCCTCCACTTT. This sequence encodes CASRPPGRSPLHF.

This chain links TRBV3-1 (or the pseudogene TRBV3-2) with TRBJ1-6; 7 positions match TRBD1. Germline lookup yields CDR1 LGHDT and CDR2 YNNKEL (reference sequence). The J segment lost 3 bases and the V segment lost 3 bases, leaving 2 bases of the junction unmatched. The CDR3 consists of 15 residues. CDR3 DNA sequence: TGTGCCAGCAGCCACAGACAGGGCTATAATTCACCCCTCCACTTT. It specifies CASSHRQGYNSPLHF.

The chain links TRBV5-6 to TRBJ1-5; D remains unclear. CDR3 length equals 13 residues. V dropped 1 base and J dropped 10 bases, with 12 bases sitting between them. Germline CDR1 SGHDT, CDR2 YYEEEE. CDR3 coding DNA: TGTGCCAGCAGCTTGACAGCCCAAGGACCCCAGCATTTT. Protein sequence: CASSLTAQGPQHF.

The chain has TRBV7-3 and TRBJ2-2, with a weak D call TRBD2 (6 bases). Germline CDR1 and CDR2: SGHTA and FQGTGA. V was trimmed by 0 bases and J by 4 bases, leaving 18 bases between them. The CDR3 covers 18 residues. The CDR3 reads CASSLTARRRGLTGELFF. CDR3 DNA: TGTGCCAGCAGCTTAACGGCCCGCAGGAGGGGCCTCACCGGGGAGCTGTTTTTT.

The CDR3 here is CSVGTGTEAFF. For the CDR3, the DNA is TGCAGCGTTGGTACAGGTACTGAAGCTTTCTTT. The chain couples TRBV29-1 to TRBJ1-1; D may be TRBD1 (5 bases). The CDR3 has 11 amino acids. CDR1 and CDR2 (germline): SQVTM, ANQGSEA. V shed 4 bases and J shed 5 bases, with 8 bases lying between them.